The rows below give T cell receptor beta chains drawn from one sample of a study of blood T cell repertoires in COVID-19. Sequencing used immunoSEQ multiplex PCR; TCRdb keeps in-frame clones, though not all of them. The sample yields around 5,500 clones, roughly 90% seen once. Sample: peripheral blood. These receptors were taken from a man aged 55 to 70 with acute or convalescent COVID-19. CDR3s include the opening cysteine and the closing phenylalanine or tryptophan.

j_call v_call cdr3_aa
TRBJ1-5 TRBV30 CAWSLPGAAGGQPQHF
TRBJ1-2 TRBV28 CASRKTRKGADYGYTF
TRBJ1-5 TRBV4-3 CASSPGQGDQPQHF
TRBJ2-3 TRBV3-1/TRBV3-2 CASSPEGTGGRGTQYF
TRBJ2-1 TRBV10-1 CASSENSPNEQFF
TRBJ2-7 TRBV29-1 CSVGAPTSEQYF
TRBJ1-4 TRBV10-3 CATGFATNEKLFF
TRBJ2-2 TRBV6-5 CASSSPTHRSTGELFF
TRBJ1-3 TRBV19 CASSKTQGGTGNTIYF
TRBJ1-4 TRBV9 CASSAGGSTNEKLFF
TRBJ1-4 TRBV27 CASRFGQTTNEKLFF
TRBJ1-1 TRBV10-3 CAIRGPGGLNTEAFF
TRBJ1-1 TRBV9 CASSVEERNTEAFF
TRBJ2-2 TRBV4-1 CASSHVLEREGAGELFF
TRBJ2-7 TRBV19 CASSISGQSSYEQYF
TRBJ2-1 TRBV6-5 CASRPGQNSYNEQFF
TRBJ1-2 TRBV12-5 CASGYGTAFYGYTF
TRBJ1-1 TRBV6-5 CATSGGGVWNTEAFF
TRBJ1-2 TRBV10-3 CAISAAGGAYGYTF
TRBJ2-7 TRBV5-5 CASSLALLDYKPYEQYF
TRBJ2-1 TRBV20-1 CSARDRREVF
TRBJ1-2 TRBV15 CATSRQGAHGYTF
TRBJ2-3 TRBV5-1 CASSSYRSTDTQYF
TRBJ1-4 TRBV3-1/TRBV3-2 CASSYRGPNEKLFF